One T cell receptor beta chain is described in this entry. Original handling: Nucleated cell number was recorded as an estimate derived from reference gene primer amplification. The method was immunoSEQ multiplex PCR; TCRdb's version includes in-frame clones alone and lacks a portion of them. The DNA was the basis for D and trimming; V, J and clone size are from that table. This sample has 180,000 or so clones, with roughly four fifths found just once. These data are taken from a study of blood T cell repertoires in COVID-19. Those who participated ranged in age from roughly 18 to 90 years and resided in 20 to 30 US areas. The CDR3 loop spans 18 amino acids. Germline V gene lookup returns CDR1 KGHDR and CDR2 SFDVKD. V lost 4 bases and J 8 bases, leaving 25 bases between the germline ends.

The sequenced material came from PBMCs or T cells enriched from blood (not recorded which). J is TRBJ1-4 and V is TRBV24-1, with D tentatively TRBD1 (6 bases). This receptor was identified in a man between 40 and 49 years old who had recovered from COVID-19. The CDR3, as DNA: TGTGCCACCAGTGAAGGAGGCGTACAGGGAGGGTTGGACGAAAAACTGTTTTTT. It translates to CATSEGGVQGGLDEKLFF.